The clone carrying this T cell receptor beta chain showed up many times. Antigen: not known. Isolation recovered at least 7 million PBMCs from every sample. Per sample, no less than 5 micrograms of total RNA were extracted. A J-beta primer mix and a sample-barcoded 5' primer were used in a second PCR of about 7 to 12 cycles. One entry per CDR3 protein, called by TCRdb with MiXCR from the 5' RACE reads. Among hundreds of thousands of distinct CDR3 sequences listed, about 30% were seen once. The record originates from a study of blood T cells in healthy people across ages. Whole-study findings and limits: A greater number of naive CD4+ cells and higher diversity distinguished long-lived donors from aged donors.

Per the germline V gene, CDR1 is SGHTA and CDR2 is FQGNSA. This CDR3 spans 13 amino acids. Trimming removed 5 bases from V and 4 bases from J, with 10 bases in between. The chain carries TRBV7-2 and TRBJ2-3; a weak D match, TRBD1 (5 bases). The TCR sequence derives from a woman older than 75 in good health. Sequencing was carried out using blood. This CDR3 is CASSRQLSDTQYF. In nucleotides, the CDR3 is TGTGCCAGCAGCCGACAGCTATCAGATACGCAGTATTTT.